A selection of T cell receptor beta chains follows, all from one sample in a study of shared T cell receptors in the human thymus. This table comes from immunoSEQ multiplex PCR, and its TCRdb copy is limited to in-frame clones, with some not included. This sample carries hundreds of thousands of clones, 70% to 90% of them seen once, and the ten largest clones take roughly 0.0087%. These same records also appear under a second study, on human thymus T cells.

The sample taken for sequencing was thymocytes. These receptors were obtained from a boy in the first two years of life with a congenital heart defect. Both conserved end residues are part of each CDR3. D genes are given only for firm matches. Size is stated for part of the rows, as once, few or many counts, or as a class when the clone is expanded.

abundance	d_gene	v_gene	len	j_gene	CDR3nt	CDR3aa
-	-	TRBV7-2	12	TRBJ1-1	TGTGCCAGCAGCTACGGTGGAGGGGAAGCTTTCTTT	CASSYGGGEAFF
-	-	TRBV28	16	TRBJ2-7	TGTGCCAGCAGTTCCCCCAGTTCTGGCGGAAACTACGAGCAGTACTTC	CASSSPSSGGNYEQYF
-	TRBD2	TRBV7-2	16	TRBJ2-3	TGTGCCAGCAGCTTAGTGGTGGAGTCTAGCGGGGATACGCAGTATTTT	CASSLVVESSGDTQYF
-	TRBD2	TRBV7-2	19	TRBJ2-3	TGTGCCAGCAGCTTAGGACGTCTCGCAGCGGGAGGATCCACAGATACGCAGTATTTT	CASSLGRLAAGGSTDTQYF
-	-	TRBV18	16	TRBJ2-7	TGTGCCAGCTCACCACCGCCGCGACTTCCCTCCTACGAGCAGTACTTC	CASSPPPRLPSYEQYF
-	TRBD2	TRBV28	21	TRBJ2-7	TGTGCCAGCAGTTCATACCCCAACGGACTAGCGGGGGGGCCTAGCTCCTACGAGCAGTACTTC	CASSSYPNGLAGGPSSYEQYF
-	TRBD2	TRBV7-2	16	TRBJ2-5	TGTGCCAGCAGCTTAGCGGCTAGCGGGAGGAAAGAGACCCAGTACTTC	CASSLAASGRKETQYF
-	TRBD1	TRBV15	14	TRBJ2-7	TGTGCCACCAGCAGAGGAACAGGGGGATACGAGCAGTACTTC	CATSRGTGGYEQYF
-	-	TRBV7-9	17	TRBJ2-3	TGTGCCAGCAACTATGGCACTGGTACAGGGCATCCAGATACGCAGTATTTT	CASNYGTGTGHPDTQYF
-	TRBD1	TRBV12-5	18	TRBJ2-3	TGTGCTAGTGGTTTGACCCACAGGGGGGCCATGAGTAGAGATACGCAGTATTTT	CASGLTHRGAMSRDTQYF
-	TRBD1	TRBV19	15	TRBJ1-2	TGTGCCAGTAGTGCCCGGGACAGGGGAGGCTATGGCTACACCTTC	CASSARDRGGYGYTF
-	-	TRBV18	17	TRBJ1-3	TGTGCCAGCTCACCAGGGGCTAACCTTAGCTCTGGAAACACCATATATTTT	CASSPGANLSSGNTIYF
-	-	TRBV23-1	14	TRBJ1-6	TGCGCCAGCAACCGAACAGAGGGTGGATCACCCCTCCACTTT	CASNRTEGGSPLHF
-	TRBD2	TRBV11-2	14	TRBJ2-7	TGTGCCAGCAGCCGACGGGAGGGCCCCCGCGAGCAGTACTTC	CASSRREGPREQYF
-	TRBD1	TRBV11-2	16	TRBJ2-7	TGTGCCAGCAGCTTAGCGCTGGACAGGTCCCTCTACGAGCAGTACTTC	CASSLALDRSLYEQYF
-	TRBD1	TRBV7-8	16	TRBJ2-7	TGTGCCAGCAGCTTATGCCGGACAGGCAGATCCTACGAGCAGTACTTC	CASSLCRTGRSYEQYF
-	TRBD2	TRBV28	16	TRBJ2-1	TGTGCCAGCAGACCCGGGACTAGCGGGAGATCTGATGAGCAGTTCTTC	CASRPGTSGRSDEQFF
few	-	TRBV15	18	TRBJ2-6	TGTGCCACCAGCAGAGCGGCAGGGATCCTTTCTGGGGCCAACGTCCTGACTTTC	CATSRAAGILSGANVLTF
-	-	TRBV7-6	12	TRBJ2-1	TGTGCCAGCAGTCCCCGACTAGGTGAGCAGTTCTTC	CASSPRLGEQFF
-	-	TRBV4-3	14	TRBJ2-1	TGCGCCAGCAGCCCCGGGGACGGCGGGGATGAGCAGTTCTTC	CASSPGDGGDEQFF
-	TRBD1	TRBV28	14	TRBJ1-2	TGTGCCAGCAGTTGGACAGGGGAAGACTATGGCTACACCTTC	CASSWTGEDYGYTF
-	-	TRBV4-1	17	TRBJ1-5	TGCGCCAGCAGCCAAGGGATTGAGGGGGATAGCAATCAGCCCCAGCATTTT	CASSQGIEGDSNQPQHF
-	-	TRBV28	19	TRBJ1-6	TGTGCCAGCAGTTTACCCTCCGATTTTAGCGGACCCTGTACTTCACCCCTCCACTTT	CASSLPSDFSGPCTSPLHF
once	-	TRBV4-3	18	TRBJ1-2	TGCGCCAGCAGCCAAGATGGGAGACGTGGGGGCGCGGACTATGGCTACACCTTC	CASSQDGRRGGADYGYTF
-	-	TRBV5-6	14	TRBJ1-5	TGTGCCAGCAGCAGGAGGTCGGTGGATCAGCCCCAGCATTTT	CASSRRSVDQPQHF
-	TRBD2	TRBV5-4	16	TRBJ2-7	TGTGCCAGCAGCTTGGGACTAGCGGGGGTCCTCCACGAGCAGTACTTC	CASSLGLAGVLHEQYF
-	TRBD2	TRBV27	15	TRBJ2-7	TGTGCCAGCAGAATATATAGCGGGCCGATCTACGAGCAGTACTTC	CASRIYSGPIYEQYF
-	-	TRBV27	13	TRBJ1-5	TGTGCCAGCAGTTTTGGCCCCAATCAGCCCCAGCATTTT	CASSFGPNQPQHF
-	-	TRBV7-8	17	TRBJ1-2	TGTGCCAGCAGCTCAAAGTACGGGGAAGGAGATAACTATGGCTACACCTTC	CASSSKYGEGDNYGYTF
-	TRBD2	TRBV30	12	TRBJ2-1	TGTGCCTGGAGTTGGCGGGAGCCCGAGCAGTTCTTC	CAWSWREPEQFF
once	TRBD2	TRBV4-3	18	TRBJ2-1	TGCGCCAGCAGCCAAGACGCGTCGGGGACTACTCTCCACAATGAGCAGTTCTTC	CASSQDASGTTLHNEQFF
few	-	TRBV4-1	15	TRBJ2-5	TGCGCCAGCAGCCAAGCCGCAGGGGATTGTGAGACCCAGTACTTC	CASSQAAGDCETQYF
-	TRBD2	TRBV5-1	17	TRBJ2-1	TGCGCCAGCAGCCCGGAATCAGCGGGAGGGCGGTACAATGAGCAGTTCTTC	CASSPESAGGRYNEQFF
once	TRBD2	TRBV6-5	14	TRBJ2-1	TGTGCCAGCAGTCCCGGACTAGGGTACAATGAGCAGTTCTTC	CASSPGLGYNEQFF
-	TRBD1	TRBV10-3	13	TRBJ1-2	TGTGCCATCAGTGTAAGGGACAGGGTTGGCTACACCTTC	CAISVRDRVGYTF
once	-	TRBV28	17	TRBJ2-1	TGTGCCAGCAGTACCACAGGTTGGCACCTGTCCTACAATGAGCAGTTCTTC	CASSTTGWHLSYNEQFF
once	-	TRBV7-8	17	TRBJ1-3	TGTGCCAGCAGCTCCGAACAAATGACAGAAGAAGGAAACACCATATATTTT	CASSSEQMTEEGNTIYF
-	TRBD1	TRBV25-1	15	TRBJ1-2	TGTGCCAGCAGTGCGCCAGGGACAGCTCGGGGTGGCTACACCTTC	CASSAPGTARGGYTF
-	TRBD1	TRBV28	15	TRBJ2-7	TGTGCCAGCGGCTGGACAGGGAAAGAACCCTACGAGCAGTACTTC	CASGWTGKEPYEQYF
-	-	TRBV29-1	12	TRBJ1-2	TGCAGCGTTCCCAGGGGCAGCTATGGCTACACCTTC	CSVPRGSYGYTF
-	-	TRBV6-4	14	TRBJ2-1	TGTGCCAGCAGTGAGAGGGCAGATTACAATGAGCAGTTCTTC	CASSERADYNEQFF
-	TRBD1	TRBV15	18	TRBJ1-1	TGTGCCACCAGCAGAGTTTACCTGGCAGGGGGCGCGAACACTGAAGCTTTCTTT	CATSRVYLAGGANTEAFF
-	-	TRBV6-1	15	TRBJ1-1	TGTGCCAGCAGTGCGGAGGGGTGGCGATGGACTGAAGCTTTCTTT	CASSAEGWRWTEAFF
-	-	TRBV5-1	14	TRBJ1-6	TGCGCCATCTGGCGGGGAACCCCAAATTCCCCCCTCCACTTT	CAIWRGTPNSPLHF
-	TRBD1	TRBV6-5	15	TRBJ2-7	TGTGCCAGCAGTCACCGGGGGGACAGGGTTTACGAGCAGTACTTC	CASSHRGDRVYEQYF
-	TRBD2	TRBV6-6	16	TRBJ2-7	TGTGCCAGCAGTTACCTCACTAGCGGGAGTTATCGGGAGCAGTACTTC	CASSYLTSGSYREQYF
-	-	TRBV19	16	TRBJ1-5	TGTGCCAGTAGTATAGAGGGAGGGCGCTGGCGACAGCCCCAGCATTTT	CASSIEGGRWRQPQHF
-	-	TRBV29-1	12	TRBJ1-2	TGCAGCGTTGGTGCAGGCCACTATGGCTACACCTTC	CSVGAGHYGYTF